This is a list of T cell receptor beta chains from one sample in a study of T-cell reconstitution after alpha-beta-depleted transplantation in children. TCRdb reanalysed the PCR reads using MiXCR and keeps one entry per CDR3 protein. The sample lists about 260,000 distinct CDR3 sequences, roughly 10% seen once, with about 20% in the top ten. Sequencing used peripheral blood, obtained 180 days after TCRalphabeta/CD19-depleted stem cell transplant. These receptors originate from a male patient under 10 years old who had a stem cell transplant for chronic granulomatous disease, so the T cells may come from the graft donor. Each CDR3 is given with its conserved first and last residue. D genes are given only for firm matches. Size values are once, few and many counts, or a class for expanded clones, and some rows have none.

>TRBJ2-1|TRBV2|TRBD2|many|15
TGTGCCAGCAGTGTGGGCCTAGCGGGGGGCGATGAGCAGTTCTTC
CASSVGLAGGDEQFF
>TRBJ2-5|TRBV9|TRBD2|-|16
TGTGCCAGCAGCGTAGGTAGCGGGGGGGCCTGGGAGACCCAGTACTTC
CASSVGSGGAWETQYF
>TRBJ2-3|TRBV7-9|TRBD2|-|17
TGTGCCAGCAGCTATGGGACTAGCGGGAGTGGTGCAGATACGCAGTATTTT
CASSYGTSGSGADTQYF
>TRBJ2-7|TRBV20-1|-|many|14
TGCAGTGCCCACGAGCCGGGACACCTCACAGAGCAGTACTTC
CSAHEPGHLTEQYF
>TRBJ1-5|TRBV4-1|-|many|15
TGTGCCAGCAGCCAAGAGGGGCGGGACAATCAGCCCCAGCATTTT
CASSQEGRDNQPQHF
>TRBJ1-5|TRBV12-3/TRBV12-4|-|many|14
TGTGCCAGCAGTGGGGAGGGGGGCAATCAGCCCCAGCATTTT
CASSGEGGNQPQHF
>TRBJ1-2|TRBV12-3/TRBV12-4|TRBD1|many|14
TGTGCCAGCAGTGTTTTAGGGGGCATTGGAGGCTACACCTTC
CASSVLGGIGGYTF
>TRBJ2-4|TRBV12-3/TRBV12-4|TRBD1|few|15
TGTGCCAGCAGGAATCCCGGGACAGGGAAAAACATTCAGTACTTC
CASRNPGTGKNIQYF
>TRBJ2-5|TRBV7-6|TRBD2|many|15
TGTGCCAGCAGCGGAATTAGCGGGGGTCGGGAGACCCAGTACTTC
CASSGISGGRETQYF
>TRBJ2-2|TRBV5-4|-|few|14
TGTGCCAGCAGCTCATACAGGGACACCGGGGAGCTGTTTTTT
CASSSYRDTGELFF
>TRBJ2-7|TRBV10-3|-|many|16
TGTGCCATCAGTGGGCCTAGCTCTCACCCAACCCACGAGCAGTACTTC
CAISGPSSHPTHEQYF
>TRBJ2-5|TRBV2|-|few|13
TGTGCCAGCAAGGCAGGGGAAGGAGAGACCCAGTACTTC
CASKAGEGETQYF
>TRBJ2-1|TRBV7-9|TRBD2|few|15
TGTGCCAGCAGTCCGGGACTAGCGGGAGTTGGTGAGCAGTTCTTC
CASSPGLAGVGEQFF
>TRBJ1-1|TRBV29-1|TRBD1|many|12
TGCAGCTCACAGGGGTTCGACACTGAAGCTTTCTTT
CSSQGFDTEAFF
>TRBJ2-7|TRBV18|-|many|16
TGTGCCAGCTCCAACACGGTCGGGGGTGGCTACTACGAGCAGTACTTC
CASSNTVGGGYYEQYF
>TRBJ2-4|TRBV29-1|-|many|15
TGCAGCGTTGAAGAATTAGCAAGCTACCAAAACATTCAGTACTTC
CSVEELASYQNIQYF
>TRBJ1-6|TRBV20-1|TRBD1|many|14
TGCAGTGCTACCATCCCGGGACAGGGGTTCCCCCTCCACTTT
CSATIPGQGFPLHF
>TRBJ2-4|TRBV7-6|-|many|16
TGTGCCAGCAGCTCTTATCCCAGGGGGCGGGGGAACATTCAGTACTTC
CASSSYPRGRGNIQYF
>TRBJ1-1|TRBV5-8|-|many|17
TGTGCCAGCAGCTTCTTAGCAGGCCTAAACCTGAACACTGAAGCTTTCTTT
CASSFLAGLNLNTEAFF
>TRBJ2-1|TRBV28|TRBD2|many|16
TGTGCCAGCAGGACCTTCGCTAGCGGGACCCACAATGAGCAGTTCTTC
CASRTFASGTHNEQFF
>TRBJ2-3|TRBV7-7|-|many|15
TGTGCTAGCAGCCGAAACAGGGCTAGCACAGATACGCAGTATTTT
CASSRNRASTDTQYF
>TRBJ2-7|TRBV6-2/TRBV6-3|TRBD2|many|14
TGTGCCAGCAGAGAGACTAGCGGGAGGGCAGAGCAGTACTTC
CASRETSGRAEQYF
>TRBJ2-2|TRBV29-1|TRBD2|many|15
TGCAGCGCCCCCCTAGCGGGAGGGCCTACCGGGGAGCTGTTTTTT
CSAPLAGGPTGELFF
>TRBJ1-5|TRBV20-1|TRBD1|many|16
TGCAGTGCTCTTCTGAACAGGGGAACTAGCAATCAGCCCCAGCATTTT
CSALLNRGTSNQPQHF
>TRBJ2-3|TRBV11-2|-|many|15
TGTGCCAGCAGCTTAGGTCCCTCTAGCACAGATACGCAGTATTTT
CASSLGPSSTDTQYF
>TRBJ1-1|TRBV20-1|-|many|14
TGCAGTGCCAGAACTGTTATAGGGTCCACTGAAGCTTTCTTT
CSARTVIGSTEAFF
>TRBJ2-3|TRBV29-1|-|many|10
TGCAGCGCCACCGCGGGGTCGCAGTATTTT
CSATAGSQYF
>TRBJ2-5|TRBV20-1|-|many|12
TGCAGTGCCCACGGGGGCGGGGAGACCCAGTACTTC
CSAHGGGETQYF
>TRBJ2-3|TRBV10-3|TRBD2|many|17
TGTGCCATCAGTGAGTCGGCGGTAGCGGGAAGCACAGATACGCAGTATTTT
CAISESAVAGSTDTQYF
>TRBJ2-1|TRBV5-1|-|many|13
TGCGCCAGCAGCTTGGCTTCGGACAATGAGCAGTTCTTC
CASSLASDNEQFF
>TRBJ2-7|TRBV29-1|TRBD1|many|11
TGCAGCGTCCGCGGACAGGACGAGCAGTACTTC
CSVRGQDEQYF
>TRBJ2-4|TRBV7-2|-|few|14
TGTGCCAGCAGCTTAGTGGCGCCCGGGAACATTCAGTACTTC
CASSLVAPGNIQYF
>TRBJ1-4|TRBV11-2|TRBD1|many|18
TGTGCCAGCAGCCAACCGGACAGGGACGTGGAAGTACATGAAAAACTGTTTTTT
CASSQPDRDVEVHEKLFF
>TRBJ1-5|TRBV20-1|-|few|13
TGCAGCTTAAAAGGGGCCGGGAATCAGCCCCAGCATTTT
CSLKGAGNQPQHF
>TRBJ1-4|TRBV5-5|-|many|14
TGTGCCAGCACCTCGGACGCAACTAATGAAAAACTGTTTTTT
CASTSDATNEKLFF
>TRBJ2-7|TRBV19|-|many|13
TGTGCCAGTAGTAGAGGCGGCATCTACGAGCAGTACTTC
CASSRGGIYEQYF
>TRBJ2-7|TRBV5-4|-|many|14
TGTGCCAGCAGCTTGGACCTAAGCTCCTACGAGCAGTACTTC
CASSLDLSSYEQYF
>TRBJ2-7|TRBV19|TRBD2|many|15
TGTGCCAGTAAAGTGACTAGCGGGGGCACCTACGAGCAGTACTTC
CASKVTSGGTYEQYF
>TRBJ2-3|TRBV5-1|-|many|15
TGCGCCAGCAGCTTGCTCCGACTCGGCACAGATACGCAGTATTTT
CASSLLRLGTDTQYF
>TRBJ2-7|TRBV20-1|-|many|10
TGCAGTGCCAGCCCCTACGAGCAGTACTTC
CSASPYEQYF
>TRBJ1-2|TRBV20-1|-|many|16
TGCAGTGCTAGTCGCGACCAAACCTTTGCTAACTATGGCTACACCTTC
CSASRDQTFANYGYTF
>TRBJ2-1|TRBV25-1|-|many|14
TGTGCCAGCAGTGAATTAGGTGGGACGCAGCACCAGTTCTTC
CASSELGGTQHQFF
>TRBJ1-2|TRBV6-1|-|-|15
TGTGCCAGCAGCGACCTCGGGGACCGTAACTATGGCTACACCTTC
CASSDLGDRNYGYTF